This paragraph reports one T cell receptor beta chain. Its antigen is not yet known. No clone much larger than this one lies a single base away; base qualities are absent. Each collaborating institution followed its own protocols to collect whole blood in K2EDTA tubes. Collaborator samples were shipped for TCRbeta analysis as frozen whole blood, isolated PBMCs, or DNA extracted from either sample type. The entry originates in a study of blood T cell repertoires in COVID-19 (dated by TCRdb to 2019 to 2021). In the study overall: The collaborator samples originated in the United States, Italy and Spain and spanned the acute and convalescent phases of COVID-19. Where available, HLA class I and class II types were taken from metadata supplied by the sample provider and were not determined by assay-based typing. Samples came from the ongoing ImmuneRACE study (first 160 participants) plus 1,254 subjects from 6 global collaborators. Subjects who had been exposed to COVID-19, were actively infected with it, or had recovered from it provided the deeply sampled blood TCRbeta repertoires that made up the dataset. The material from the prospective study consisted of cDNA or gDNA derived from T cells, B-cell-depleted T cells, or PBMCs. Sample metadata almost always included a de-identified subject ID, COVID-19 status, age in years and sex. The repertoires were released in a freely available public database meant as a resource for research on the immune response to SARS-CoV-2.

Results the study describes overall, beyond this receptor: How much clinical and demographic metadata was included differed by source and by participant, and the metadata was provided uncurated.

TCRbeta CDR3 regions were amplified from genomic DNA by means of the immunoSEQ Assay, a bias-controlled multiplex PCR. In the source study's methods: Within the assay, amplification of reference gene primers was used to estimate how many nucleated cells each sample contained. Sequence reads were collapsed and filtered to measure the absolute abundance of every unique TCRbeta CDR3 rearrangement. Productive Simpson clonality was computed per sample as the square root of Simpson's diversity index over productive rearrangements. In its TCRdb copy, this immuneACCESS table keeps in-frame sequences only and misses some clones. Where compared with another copy, unresolved V genes explain less than half of these, and the others have no known cause. D and trimming were read from the DNA, whereas the V and J calls and clone size are those reported in that table. A total of about 39,000 clones appear in this sample, 85% to 90% of them only once. The top ten clonotypes cover 4% to 5% of the sample.

The source is a man aged 60 to 75 with acute or convalescent COVID-19. The specimen was peripheral blood.

For the CDR3, the sequence is CASSLPGVGYGYTF. The sequenced DNA: TGTGCCAGCAGCTTGCCGGGTGTGGGCTATGGCTACACCTTC. The chain uses TRBV5-6 and TRBJ1-2; no confident D gene assignment can be made. Relative to germline, V is 1 base shorter and J is 4 bases shorter, with 11 bases between their ends. The CDR3 has 14 amino acids, counting the end cysteine and phenylalanine. The sequence is cut down to CDR3 DNA, 42 bases in frame from base 1. The CDR1 and CDR2 encoded by the germline V gene are SGHDT and YYEEEE.